This TCR beta chain was recovered during a study of blood T cell repertoires in COVID-19. As for the study in general: COVID-19 samples, acute and convalescent, were from the United States, Italy and Spain.

As originally analysed: Estimation of nucleated cell counts relied on the amplification of reference gene primers. This table comes from immunoSEQ multiplex PCR, and its TCRdb copy is limited to in-frame clones, with some not included. V, J and clone size reflect that table, while D and trimming were determined from the DNA. The sample has 98,000 or so clones, around four fifths seen once. Germline values: CDR1 LNHNV, CDR2 YYDKDF (reference sequence). CDR3 length: 15 amino acids. V lost 5 bases, J lost 4 bases, and 10 bases stayed unmatched. The TCR originated in a woman between 65 and 79 years old with acute or convalescent COVID-19. The sequencing sample was made of peripheral blood. The rearrangement uses TRBV15 and TRBJ1-1; 7 bases match TRBD1. In DNA form, the CDR3 reads TGTGCCACCAGCCTCGGGACAGTATGGGTCACTGAAGCTTTCTTT. It codes for CATSLGTVWVTEAFF.